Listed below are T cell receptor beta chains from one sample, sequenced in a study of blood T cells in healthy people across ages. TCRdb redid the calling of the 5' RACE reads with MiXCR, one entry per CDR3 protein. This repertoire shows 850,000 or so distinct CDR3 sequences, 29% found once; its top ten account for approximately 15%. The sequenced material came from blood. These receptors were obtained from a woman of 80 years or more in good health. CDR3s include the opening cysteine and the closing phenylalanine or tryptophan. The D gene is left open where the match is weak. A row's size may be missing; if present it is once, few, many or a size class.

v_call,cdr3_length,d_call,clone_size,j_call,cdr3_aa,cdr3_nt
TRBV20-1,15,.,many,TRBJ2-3,CSARASAYETDTQYF,TGCAGTGCTAGGGCTAGCGCATACGAGACGGATACGCAGTATTTT
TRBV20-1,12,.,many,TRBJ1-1,CSAGQGNTEAFF,TGCAGTGCGGGCCAAGGGAACACTGAAGCTTTCTTT
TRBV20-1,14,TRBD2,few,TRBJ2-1,CSARGRGGYNEQFF,TGCAGTGCTAGGGGGCGGGGGGGCTACAATGAGCAGTTCTTC
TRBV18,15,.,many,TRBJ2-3,CASSNHGTPTDTQYF,TGTGCCAGCTCAAACCACGGGACGCCTACAGATACGCAGTATTTT
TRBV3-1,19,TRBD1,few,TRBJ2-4,CASSQGGGRQGATKNIQYF,TGTGCCAGCAGCCAAGGTGGGGGGCGGCAGGGGGCAACCAAAAACATTCAGTACTTC
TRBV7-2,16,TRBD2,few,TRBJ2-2,CASSLVAGGITGELFF,TGTGCCAGCAGCTTAGTAGCGGGGGGGATCACCGGGGAGCTGTTTTTT
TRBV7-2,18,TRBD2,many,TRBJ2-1,CASSLGASGGASAGEQFF,TGTGCCAGCAGCTTAGGGGCCAGCGGGGGAGCCTCAGCGGGTGAGCAGTTCTTC
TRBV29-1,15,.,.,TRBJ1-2,CSVDQDLRTVYGYTF,TGCAGCGTTGACCAAGATCTCCGGACAGTCTATGGCTACACCTTC
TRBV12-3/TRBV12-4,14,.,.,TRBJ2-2,CASSPPTRAGELFF,TGTGCCAGCAGTCCTCCGACCCGGGCCGGGGAGCTGTTTTTT
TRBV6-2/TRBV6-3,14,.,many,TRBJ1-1,CASSYSTQNTEAFF,TGTGCCAGCAGTTACTCGACACAGAACACTGAAGCTTTCTTT
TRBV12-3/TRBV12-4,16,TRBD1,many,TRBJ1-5,CASSLTGKGQTQPQHF,TGTGCCAGCAGTTTAACGGGAAAGGGACAGACTCAGCCCCAGCATTTT
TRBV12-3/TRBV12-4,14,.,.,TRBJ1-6,CASGLAGGNSPLHF,TGTGCCAGCGGTTTAGCGGGAGGTAATTCACCCCTCCACTTT
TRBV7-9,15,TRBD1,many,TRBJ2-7,CASSTLGQGAYEQYF,TGTGCCAGCAGTACCTTGGGACAGGGGGCTTACGAGCAGTACTTC
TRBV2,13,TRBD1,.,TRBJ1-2,CAGSVDRDYGYTF,TGTGCCGGCAGTGTAGACAGGGACTATGGCTACACCTTC
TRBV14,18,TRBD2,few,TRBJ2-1,CASSQGPGLAGGRNEQFF,TGTGCCAGCAGCCAAGGGCCGGGACTAGCGGGGGGGCGAAATGAGCAGTTCTTC
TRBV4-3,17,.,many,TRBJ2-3,CASSQEAALAFSDTQYF,TGCGCCAGCAGCCAAGAGGCTGCACTAGCTTTCTCAGATACGCAGTATTTT
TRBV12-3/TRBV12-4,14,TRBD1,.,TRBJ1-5,CASSLVQGVQPQHF,TGTGCCAGCAGTTTAGTCCAGGGGGTTCAGCCCCAGCATTTT
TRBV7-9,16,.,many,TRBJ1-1,CASSWPSQKPNTEAFF,TGTGCCAGCAGCTGGCCTTCACAGAAACCGAACACTGAAGCTTTCTTT
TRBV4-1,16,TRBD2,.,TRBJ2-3,CASSQEAGGRTDTQYF,TGCGCCAGCAGCCAAGAAGCGGGGGGCCGCACAGATACGCAGTATTTT
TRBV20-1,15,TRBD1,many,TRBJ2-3,CSARRKGGPLDTQYF,TGCAGTGCTAGAAGAAAAGGGGGCCCTTTAGATACGCAGTATTTT
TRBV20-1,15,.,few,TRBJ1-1,CSARDQGRPNTEAFF,TGCAGTGCTAGAGATCAGGGGAGACCGAACACTGAAGCTTTCTTT
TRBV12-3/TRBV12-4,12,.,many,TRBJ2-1,CASSLLRYEQFF,TGTGCCAGCAGTTTATTGAGGTATGAGCAGTTCTTC
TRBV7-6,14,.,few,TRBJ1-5,CASSSGFSEQPQHF,TGTGCCAGCAGCTCCGGGTTCAGCGAGCAGCCCCAGCATTTT
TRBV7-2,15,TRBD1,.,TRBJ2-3,CASSLAGTGIDTQYF,TGTGCCAGCAGCTTAGCCGGGACAGGGATCGATACGCAGTATTTT
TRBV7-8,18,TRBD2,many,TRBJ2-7,CASSLGHPGGFSSYEQYF,TGTGCCAGCAGCTTAGGCCACCCGGGGGGTTTCAGCTCCTACGAGCAGTACTTC
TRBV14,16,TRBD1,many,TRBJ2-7,CASSQRLGQGRYEQYF,TGTGCCAGCAGCCAACGGCTCGGACAGGGACGCTACGAGCAGTACTTC
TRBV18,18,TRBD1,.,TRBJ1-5,CTSSLRDREFASNQPQHF,TGTACCAGCTCACTCCGGGACAGGGAATTCGCTAGCAATCAGCCCCAGCATTTT
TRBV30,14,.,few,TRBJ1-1,CAWTSSAGFTEAFF,TGTGCCTGGACCTCCTCTGCGGGGTTCACTGAAGCTTTCTTT
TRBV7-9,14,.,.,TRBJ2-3,CASSLSVTTDTQYF,TGTGCCAGCAGCTTATCAGTCACGACAGATACGCAGTATTTT
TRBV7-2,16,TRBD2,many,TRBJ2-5,CASSRGLAGEGETQYF,TGTGCCAGCAGCCGAGGACTAGCGGGGGAGGGAGAGACCCAGTACTTC
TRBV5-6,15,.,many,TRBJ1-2,CASSLRQTLGYGYTF,TGTGCCAGCAGCTTGAGGCAGACCTTAGGGTATGGCTACACCTTC
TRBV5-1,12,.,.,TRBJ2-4,CASSLNRHTQYF,TGCGCCAGCAGCTTAAATCGACACACTCAGTACTTC
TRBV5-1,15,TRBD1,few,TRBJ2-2,CASSLPGGNTGELFF,TGCGCCAGCAGCTTACCAGGGGGCAACACCGGGGAGCTGTTTTTT
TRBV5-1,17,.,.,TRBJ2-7,CASSTGPGPGLGYEQYF,TGCGCCAGCAGCACCGGTCCGGGACCAGGTTTGGGCTACGAGCAGTACTTC
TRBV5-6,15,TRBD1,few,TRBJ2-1,CASSTRDRGRGEQFF,TGTGCCAGCAGCACCCGGGACAGGGGGCGTGGTGAGCAGTTCTTC
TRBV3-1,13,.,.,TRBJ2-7,CASSRLGYNEQYF,TGTGCCAGCAGCCGCCTTGGCTACAATGAGCAGTACTTC
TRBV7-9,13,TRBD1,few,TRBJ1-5,CASSQTGAQPQHF,TGTGCCAGCAGCCAAACAGGGGCTCAGCCCCAGCATTTT
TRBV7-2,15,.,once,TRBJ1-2,CASSPLRGDRYGYTF,TGTGCCAGCAGCCCCCTCCGAGGCGACCGCTATGGCTACACCTTC
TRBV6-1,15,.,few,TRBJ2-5,CASSVDSGRLETQYF,TGTGCCAGCAGTGTTGACTCTGGGAGACTGGAGACCCAGTACTTC
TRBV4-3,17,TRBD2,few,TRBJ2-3,CASSQDLGLAGQDTQYF,TGCGCCAGCAGCCAAGATCTGGGACTAGCGGGGCAAGATACGCAGTATTTT
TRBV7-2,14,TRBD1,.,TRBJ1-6,CASSGGQGMSPLHF,TGTGCCAGCAGCGGAGGACAGGGGATGTCACCCCTCCACTTT
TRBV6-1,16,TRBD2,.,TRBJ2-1,CASSEGLAAADNEQFF,TGTGCCAGCAGTGAAGGACTAGCCGCTGCCGACAATGAGCAGTTCTTC
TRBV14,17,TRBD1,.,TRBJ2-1,CASSQGPRQGFYNEQFF,TGTGCCAGCAGCCAAGGACCGAGACAGGGGTTCTACAATGAGCAGTTCTTC
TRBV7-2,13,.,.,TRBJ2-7,CASSLRPVYEQYF,TGTGCCAGCAGCTTACGCCCCGTCTACGAGCAGTACTTC
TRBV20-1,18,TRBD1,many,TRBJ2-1,CSARDPLQGATPYNEQFF,TGCAGTGCTAGAGACCCCCTACAGGGGGCCACCCCCTACAATGAGCAGTTCTTC
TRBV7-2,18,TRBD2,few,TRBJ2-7,CASSLGVAGGGQYNEQYF,TGTGCCAGCAGCTTAGGGGTAGCGGGGGGGGGTCAATACAATGAGCAGTACTTC
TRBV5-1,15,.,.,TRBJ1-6,CASSFARQYNSPLHF,TGCGCCAGCAGCTTTGCGAGACAGTATAATTCACCCCTCCACTTT
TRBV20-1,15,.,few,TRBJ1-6,CSAPNPPGGSSPLHF,TGCAGTGCCCCCAACCCCCCAGGTGGATCTTCACCCCTCCACTTT
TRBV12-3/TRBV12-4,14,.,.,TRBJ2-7,CASSLLGRTYEQYF,TGTGCCAGCAGTTTATTAGGGCGGACCTACGAGCAGTACTTC
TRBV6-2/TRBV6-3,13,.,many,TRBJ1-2,CASSYVRGYGYTF,TGTGCCAGCAGTTACGTCAGGGGATATGGCTACACCTTC